These 27 T cell receptor beta chains came from one sample sequenced in a study of blood T cell repertoires in COVID-19. Only in-frame clones appear in the TCRdb table, and some are missing; sequencing was by immunoSEQ multiplex PCR. The profile shows roughly 100,000 clones, 70% to 90% of them singletons. The sequenced sample consisted of peripheral blood. All receptors derive from a woman aged 55-70 years with acute or convalescent COVID-19.

CDR3 amino acids: CASSPKITRQGGTEAFF. CDR3 coding DNA: TGTGCCAGCAGCCCAAAAATCACGAGACAGGGTGGGACTGAAGCTTTCTTT. The chain links TRBV27 to TRBJ1-1, with TRBD1 matching over 7 bases. Per the germline V gene, CDR1 is MNHEY and CDR2 is SMNVEV (reference sequence). The CDR3 consists of 17 residues. V trimming: 6 bases; J trimming: 5 bases; junction bases outside the gene matches: 18.

This chain links TRBV7-9 with TRBJ1-2; a possible D gene is TRBD1 (6 bases). Germline values: CDR1 SEHNR, CDR2 FQNEAQ (reference sequence). The ends were cut back, 6 bases at V and 6 bases at J, with 17 bases in the middle. This CDR3 comprises 14 residues. CDR3 nucleotides: TGTGCCAGCAGTCAAGACCAGGGGACGGATGGCTACACCTTC. It specifies CASSQDQGTDGYTF.

This clone was seen just once. This chain links TRBV7-8 with TRBJ1-2; D unresolved. V gave up 6 bases and J gave up 2 bases, with 16 bases separating them. The CDR3 loop spans 15 amino acids. The germline V gene encodes CDR1 SGHVS and CDR2 FQNEAQ. The CDR3 region is CASSPTVPSNYGYTF. The CDR3 nucleotides read TGTGCCAGCAGTCCAACAGTGCCCTCGAACTATGGCTACACCTTC.

The chain joins TRBV10-3 to TRBJ1-1; 7 bases match TRBD1. V trimming: 6 bases; J trimming: 0 bases; junction bases outside the gene matches: 4. This CDR3 spans 14 amino acids. From germline, CDR1 is ENHRY and CDR2 SYGVKD. The CDR3 loop is CAISATGMNTEAFF. The CDR3 DNA sequence: TGTGCCATCAGCGCGACAGGGATGAACACTGAAGCTTTCTTT.

The rearrangement links TRBV19 to TRBJ1-5; 9 bases agree with TRBD1. This CDR3 is built from 19 residues. CDR1 is LNHDA, CDR2 SQIVND, per germline (reference sequence). V trimming: 6 bases; J trimming: 7 bases; junction bases outside the gene matches: 22. Written as DNA, the CDR3 is TGTGCCAGTAGCACTCGACCGGGACAGGGTAAGGGTCGGCGGCAGCCCCAGCATTTT. Protein product: CASSTRPGQGKGRRQPQHF.

This rearrangement joins TRBV14 to TRBJ1-1; the D gene is possibly TRBD1 (5 bases). With 4 bases removed from V and 1 base from J, the gap between germline ends came to 7 bases. Germline values: CDR1 SGHDN, CDR2 FVKESK. The CDR3 length is 13 residues. DNA for the CDR3: TGTGCCAGCAGCCGACAGACGAACACTGAAGCTTTCTTT. It specifies CASSRQTNTEAFF.

The chain uses TRBV24-1 and TRBJ2-3; 7 positions agree with TRBD2. Germline assignment: CDR1 KGHDR and CDR2 SFDVKD. Trimming took 3 bases from V and 0 from J; bases not matched to a gene: 5. The CDR3 sequence is 16 residues long. The CDR3 here is CATSDPSGISTDTQYF. Here the CDR3 DNA reads TGTGCCACCAGTGATCCCAGCGGGATTAGCACAGATACGCAGTATTTT.

This chain uses TRBV2 with TRBJ2-7; perhaps TRBD2 as D (6 bases). The CDR3 has 14 amino acids. With 5 bases removed from V and 2 bases from J, the gap between germline ends came to 13 bases. Germline V gene lookup returns CDR1 SNHLY and CDR2 FYNNEI. The DNA of the CDR3 is TGTGCCAGCAGTCCCGGGGGTACAACCTACGAGCAGTACTTC. Translated, it gives CASSPGGTTYEQYF.

The V and J genes are TRBV5-4 and TRBJ2-1; 14 nucleotides line up with TRBD2. Germline trimming cut 4 bases from V and 7 bases from J; bases unmatched to any gene: 7. Germline values: CDR1 SGHNT, CDR2 YYREEE (reference sequence). The CDR3 sequence is 16 residues long. CDR3 in amino acids: CASSKGLAGVGNEQFF. CDR3 bases: TGTGCCAGCAGCAAGGGACTAGCGGGAGTCGGGAATGAGCAGTTCTTC. Drawing the rest from reference TRBV5-4 and TRBJ2-1, the complete variable domain is ETGVTQSPTHLIKTRGQQVTLRCSSQSGHNTVSWYQQALGQGPQFIFQYYREEENGRGNFPPRFSGLQFPNYSSELNVNALELDDSALYLCASSKGLAGVGNEQFFGPGTRLTVL.

The J gene is TRBJ2-7, the V gene TRBV25-1, with a weak D call TRBD2 (6 bases). Trimming shortened V by 7 bases and J by 5 bases, and 21 bases separated the two germline ends. This CDR3 comprises 15 residues. Germline V gene lookup returns CDR1 MGHDK and CDR2 SYGVNS. CDR3 residues: CASTPGLQKSHEQYF. The CDR3 bases are TGTGCCAGCACCCCGGGACTCCAAAAAAGCCACGAGCAGTACTTC.

There are a few counts of this clone. The chain couples TRBV19 to TRBJ2-7; 7 bases align to TRBD2. The CDR3 runs 14 residues. Looked up from germline, CDR1 is LNHDA and CDR2 is SQIVND (reference sequence). The ends lost 5 bases at V and 0 bases at J; junction bases unmatched: 4. The CDR3 loop is CASSDSGTSYEQYF. CDR3 nucleotides: TGTGCCAGTAGTGACAGCGGGACCTCCTACGAGCAGTACTTC.

The gene calls are TRBV19 and TRBJ1-1; D uncertain. Trimming cost V 0 bases and J 6 bases, with 14 bases left between them. CDR1 is LNHDA and CDR2 is SQIVND in the germline V gene (reference sequence). The CDR3 covers 15 residues. CDR3 sequence reads: CASSIEHGWRAEAFF. Written as DNA, the CDR3 is TGTGCCAGTAGTATAGAGCACGGTTGGAGGGCTGAAGCTTTCTTT.

This CDR3 is CASRRGSTNEKLFF. CDR3 nucleotide sequence: TGTGCCAGCAGACGGGGGTCAACTAATGAAAAACTGTTTTTT. The chain joins TRBV11-2 to TRBJ1-4; D is possibly TRBD1 (5 bases). With 6 bases removed from V and 0 bases from J, the gap between germline ends came to 8 bases. This CDR3 comprises 14 residues. The germline CDR1 and CDR2 sequences are SGHAT and FQNNGV.

This sequence joins TRBV6-5 and TRBJ2-7; a possible D gene is TRBD2 (5 bases). The germline V and J ends were trimmed by 6 bases and 2 bases, with 11 bases remaining between them. The CDR3 runs to 13 residues. The V gene's germline CDR1 is MNHEY and CDR2 SVGAGI. The CDR3 DNA follows: TGTGCCAGCAGCACGACCGGGGCCTACGAGCAGTACTTC. Its translation: CASSTTGAYEQYF.

V gene TRBV3-1 (or the pseudogene TRBV3-2) combines with J gene TRBJ1-1; perhaps TRBD1 as D (6 bases). The ends were cut back, 1 base at V and 2 bases at J, with 14 bases in the middle. The germline CDR1 and CDR2 sequences are LGHDT and YNNKEL (reference sequence). This CDR3 is 16 amino acids long. CDR3 nucleotides: TGTGCCAGCAGCCAAGGAACCGGGACACCCAACACTGAAGCTTTCTTT. Residues: CASSQGTGTPNTEAFF.

The chain links TRBV6-2 or TRBV6-3 to TRBJ2-1; the match to TRBD2 covers 15 bases. V lost 5 bases, J lost 7 bases, and 6 bases stayed unmatched. Germline CDR1 and CDR2: MNHEY and SVGEGT. The CDR3 sequence is 16 residues long. The CDR3 DNA reads TGTGCCAGCAGTGGGACTAGCGGGAGGTTTTCAAATGAGCAGTTCTTC. Translation gives CASSGTSGRFSNEQFF.

This clone was counted once. The chain is built from TRBV6-5 and TRBJ1-2; the match to TRBD1 covers 9 bases. J lost 6 bases, V lost 7 bases, and 9 bases had no gene match. The CDR3 runs to 14 residues. CDR1 is MNHEY and CDR2 is SVGAGI in the germline V gene. The CDR3 sequence: CASTLNGQGHGYTF. DNA of the CDR3: TGTGCCAGCACCCTTAATGGACAGGGGCATGGCTACACCTTC.

V is TRBV12-5 and J is TRBJ2-1, with D perhaps TRBD2 (5 bases). Trimming shortened V by 4 bases and J by 8 bases, and 6 bases separated the two germline ends. CDR1 is LGHNT and CDR2 is FRNRAP in the germline V gene. The CDR3 is 11 amino acids. The CDR3 coding sequence is TGTGCTAGTGGTTACGGGGATGAGCAGTTCTTC. As protein: CASGYGDEQFF.

The V call is TRBV7-6, the J call TRBJ2-5, with D possibly matching TRBD1 (6 bases). Germline-derived CDR1 and CDR2 are SGHVS and FNYEAQ. V was shortened by 2 bases and J by 7 bases, with 14 bases between the two germline ends. The CDR3 length is 14 residues. The CDR3 protein is CASSLRQDGGTQYF. CDR3 DNA: TGTGCCAGCAGCTTAAGACAGGACGGTGGGACCCAGTACTTC.

CDR3 protein: CASSESRGGTYNEQFF. The CDR3 DNA sequence: TGCGCCAGCAGTGAGTCGCGGGGCGGGACCTACAATGAGCAGTTCTTC. The rearrangement uses TRBV10-1 and TRBJ2-1; D might be TRBD2 (6 bases). The CDR3 runs 16 residues. From germline, CDR1 is WNHNN and CDR2 SYGVQD (reference sequence). V was pared by 0 bases and J by 2 bases, with 11 bases between.

The rearrangement joins TRBV30 to TRBJ1-4; 8 nucleotides match TRBD1. CDR1 and CDR2 (germline): GTSNPN, SVGIG (reference sequence). Trimming cost V 2 bases and J 15 bases; bases outside gene matches: 17. The CDR3 is made up of 15 amino acids. This CDR3 reads CAWSRSGGVNFRVFF. The CDR3 nucleotides are TGTGCCTGGAGTCGATCAGGGGGCGTTAATTTTAGGGTGTTTTTT.

J is TRBJ1-1 and V is TRBV15; tentatively, D is TRBD1 (5 bases). The germline V gene encodes CDR1 LNHNV and CDR2 YYDKDF (reference sequence). The CDR3 covers 13 residues. Trimming took off 3 bases at V and 6 bases at J, with 11 bases between the two ends. The CDR3 protein is CATSRAGLSEAFF. CDR3 in DNA: TGTGCCACCAGCAGGGCGGGACTGTCTGAAGCTTTCTTT. The full variable domain, its missing parts supplied by reference TRBV15 and TRBJ1-1, is DAMVIQNPRYQVTQFGKPVTLSCSQTLNHNVMYWYQQKSSQAPKLLFHYYDKDFNNEADTPDNFQSRRPNTSFCFLDIRSPGLGDTAMYLCATSRAGLSEAFFGQGTRLTVV.

This chain connects TRBV4-1 to TRBJ2-7, with 9 positions matching TRBD2. V lost 4 bases and J lost 2; bases outside the gene matches: 9. The CDR3 contains 16 residues. Germline lookup yields CDR1 MGHRA and CDR2 YSYEKL. The chain's CDR3 is CASSPHLAGGPYEQYF. DNA of the CDR3: TGCGCCAGCAGCCCACACCTGGCGGGAGGGCCCTACGAGCAGTACTTC.

The chain links TRBV30 to TRBJ2-7; TRBD1 is a possible D gene (6 bases). There are 12 residues in the CDR3. CDR1 is GTSNPN, CDR2 SVGIG, per germline (reference sequence). The germline V and J ends were trimmed by 6 bases and 1 base, with 10 bases remaining between them. This CDR3 is CACRQESYEQYF. The DNA of the CDR3 is TGTGCCTGTAGACAGGAGTCCTACGAGCAGTACTTC.

The chain carries TRBV9 and TRBJ2-1, with D perhaps TRBD2 (5 bases). The V end lost 2 bases, the J end lost 7 bases, and 16 bases lay between the germline ends. The CDR3 covers 15 residues. Germline CDR1 reads SGDLS; CDR2 reads YYNGEE. The CDR3 nucleotides are TGTGCCAGCAGCGTTCGGGAAGGAACGTGGAATGAGCAGTTCTTC. Its translation is CASSVREGTWNEQFF.

J is TRBJ2-5 and V is TRBV28; 7 bases fit TRBD2. The CDR3 covers 15 residues. Germline V gives CDR1 MDHEN, CDR2 SYDVKM. Germline trimming cut 5 bases from V and 3 bases from J; bases unmatched to any gene: 9. The DNA for the CDR3 is TGTGCCAGCAGTCAATGGACTAGTCTCAAAGAGACCCAGTACTTC. Translation: CASSQWTSLKETQYF.

The rearrangement joins TRBV5-5 to TRBJ1-2; D gene ambiguous. Trimming shortened V by 0 bases and J by 8 bases, and 8 bases separated the two germline ends. The CDR3 is 12 amino acids. Germline V gene lookup returns CDR1 SGHKS and CDR2 YYEKEE (reference sequence). The CDR3 bases are TGTGCCAGCAGCTTGGGGGCGTCAGGCTACACCTTC. Its protein is CASSLGASGYTF.